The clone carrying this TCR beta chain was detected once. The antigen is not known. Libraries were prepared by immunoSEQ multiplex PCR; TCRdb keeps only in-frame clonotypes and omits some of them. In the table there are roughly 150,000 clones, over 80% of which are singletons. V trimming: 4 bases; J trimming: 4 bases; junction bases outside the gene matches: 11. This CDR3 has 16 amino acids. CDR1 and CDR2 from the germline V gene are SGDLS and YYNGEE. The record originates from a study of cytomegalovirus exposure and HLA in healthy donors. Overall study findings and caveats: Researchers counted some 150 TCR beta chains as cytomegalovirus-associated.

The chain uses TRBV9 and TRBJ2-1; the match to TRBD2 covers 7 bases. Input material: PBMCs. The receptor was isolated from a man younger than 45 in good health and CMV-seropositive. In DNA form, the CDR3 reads TGTGCCAGCAGCCCAGGCGGGGGAACCCCATACAATGAGCAGTTCTTC. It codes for CASSPGGGTPYNEQFF.